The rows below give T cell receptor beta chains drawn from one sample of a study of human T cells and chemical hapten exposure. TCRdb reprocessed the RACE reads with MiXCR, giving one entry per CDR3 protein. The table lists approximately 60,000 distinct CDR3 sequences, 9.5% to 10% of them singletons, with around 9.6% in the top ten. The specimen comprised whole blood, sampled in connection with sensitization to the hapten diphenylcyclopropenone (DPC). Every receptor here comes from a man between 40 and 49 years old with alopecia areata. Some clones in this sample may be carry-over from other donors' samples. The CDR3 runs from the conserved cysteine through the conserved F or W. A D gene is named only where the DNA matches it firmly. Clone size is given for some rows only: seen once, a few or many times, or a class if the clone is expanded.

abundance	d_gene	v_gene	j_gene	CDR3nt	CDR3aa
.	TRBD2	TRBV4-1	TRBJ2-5	TGCGCCAGCAGCCAAGGCACGGGGGGATACCAAGAGACCCAGTACTTC	CASSQGTGGYQETQYF
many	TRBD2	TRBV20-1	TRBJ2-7	TGCAGTGTTGGGGGTCTAGCGGGAACCCCAGGGGAAGAGCAGTACTTC	CSVGGLAGTPGEEQYF
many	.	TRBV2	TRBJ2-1	TGTGCCAGCAAGCAGGTGGCCTACAATGAGCAGTTCTTC	CASKQVAYNEQFF
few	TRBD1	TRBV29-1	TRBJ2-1	TGCAGCGTTGAAGGGACAGGGGGGACCCACTCCTACAATGAGCAGTTCTTC	CSVEGTGGTHSYNEQFF
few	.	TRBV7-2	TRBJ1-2	TGTGCCAGCAGCTTAACCGGGACCGGTGGCTACACCTTC	CASSLTGTGGYTF
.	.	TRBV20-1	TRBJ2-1	TGCAGTGCTAGAGATTTTGGCGCAGGCTCCGATGAGCAGTTCTTC	CSARDFGAGSDEQFF
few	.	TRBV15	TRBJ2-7	TGTGCCACCAGTTATAGCTCCTACGAGCAGTACTTC	CATSYSSYEQYF
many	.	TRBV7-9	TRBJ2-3	TGTGCCAGCAGCTTAGGACTAGATACGCAGTATTTT	CASSLGLDTQYF
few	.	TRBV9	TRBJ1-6	TGTGCCAGCAGCGTTGAGACAGAATTTAATTCACCCCTCCACTTT	CASSVETEFNSPLHF
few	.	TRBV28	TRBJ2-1	TGTGCCAGCAGTTTGAAGCCGTTTGAGCAGTTCTTC	CASSLKPFEQFF
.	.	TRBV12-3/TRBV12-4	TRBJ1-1	TGTGCCAGCAGTCGTCAGGGACGGGGCACTGAAGCTTTCTTT	CASSRQGRGTEAFF
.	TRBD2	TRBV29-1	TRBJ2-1	TGCAGCGTTTCCGGACTAGCGGGAAGGTATGAGCAGTTCTTC	CSVSGLAGRYEQFF
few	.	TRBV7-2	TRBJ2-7	TGTGCCAGCAGCATCAGGACTAAAGGGGGTTACGAGCAGTACTTC	CASSIRTKGGYEQYF
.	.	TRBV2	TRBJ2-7	TGTGCCAGCAGACAGCTTATTTCGGGCGAGCAGTACTTC	CASRQLISGEQYF
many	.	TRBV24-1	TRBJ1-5	TGTGCCACCAGTGATTTGGCAACTCGCAATCAGCCCCAGCATTTT	CATSDLATRNQPQHF
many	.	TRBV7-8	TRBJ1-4	TGTGCCAGCAGCTCCTCGGACTTAGAAGAAAAACTGTTTTTT	CASSSSDLEEKLFF
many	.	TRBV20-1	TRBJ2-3	TGCAGTGCTAGATTCGGCGGAGATACGCAGTATTTT	CSARFGGDTQYF
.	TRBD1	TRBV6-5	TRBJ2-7	TGTGCCAGCAGTAGGGGGACAGGGGTCTACGAGCAGTACTTC	CASSRGTGVYEQYF
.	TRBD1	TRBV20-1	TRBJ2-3	TGCAGTGCTAGAGAGGACAGGGTGACAGATACGCAGTATTTT	CSAREDRVTDTQYF
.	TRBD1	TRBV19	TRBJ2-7	TGTGCCAGTAGTACGACAGGGTACTCCTACGAGCAGTACTTC	CASSTTGYSYEQYF
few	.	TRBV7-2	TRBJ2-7	TGTGCCAGCAGCTTAGGTAGAGGGCCCCTGGAGCAGTACTTC	CASSLGRGPLEQYF
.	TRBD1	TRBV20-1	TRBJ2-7	TGCAGTGCTCCCTTGGGACAGGGGGCCTACGAGCAGTACTTC	CSAPLGQGAYEQYF
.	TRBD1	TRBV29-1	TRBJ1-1	TGCAGCGTTGAAGATACAGGACAGGTGAACACTGAAGCTTTCTTT	CSVEDTGQVNTEAFF
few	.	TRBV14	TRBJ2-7	TGTGCCAGCGGGAGGACCTCCTACGAGCAGTACTTC	CASGRTSYEQYF
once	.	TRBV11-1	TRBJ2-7	TGTGCCAGCAGCTTATTGGGGAACGAGCAGTACTTC	CASSLLGNEQYF
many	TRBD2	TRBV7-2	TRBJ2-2	TGTGCCAGCAGCTCTCGTGGTAGCGGGGAAAACACCGGGGAGCTGTTTTTT	CASSSRGSGENTGELFF
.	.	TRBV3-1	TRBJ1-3	TGTGCCAGCAGCCAAGAAGGGGATGGAAACACCATATATTTT	CASSQEGDGNTIYF
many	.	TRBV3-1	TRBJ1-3	TGTGCCAGCAGCCAAGAGAACAGATTCTCTGGAAACACCATATATTTT	CASSQENRFSGNTIYF
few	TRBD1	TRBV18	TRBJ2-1	TGTGCCAGCTCACCAGCCGGGACAGCCCTTCACAATGAGCAGTTCTTC	CASSPAGTALHNEQFF
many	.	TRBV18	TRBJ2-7	TGTGCCAGCTCACCTAGGAGGACCTACGAGCAGTACTTC	CASSPRRTYEQYF
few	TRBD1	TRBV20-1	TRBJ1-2	TGCGGGGGGACAGGGACAAACTATGGCTACACCTTC	CGGTGTNYGYTF
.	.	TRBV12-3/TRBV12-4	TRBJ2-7	TGTGCCAGCAGTTTAGCCGCGGGGACTCCTACCGAGCAGTACTTC	CASSLAAGTPTEQYF
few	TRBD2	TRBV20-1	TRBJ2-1	TGCAGTGCTAGAGATCCCGCTAGCGGGAGTCGGTACAATGAGCAGTTCTTC	CSARDPASGSRYNEQFF
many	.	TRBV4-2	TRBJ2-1	TGTGCCAGCAGTAGGGACTCAGCGGACAATGAGCAGTTCTTC	CASSRDSADNEQFF
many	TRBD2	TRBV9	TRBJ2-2	TGTGCCAGCAGCGTGGGGAGCGGGAGCCGGGAGCTGTTTTTT	CASSVGSGSRELFF
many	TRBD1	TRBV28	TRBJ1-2	TGTGCCAGCAGAGACAGGGGATCTAACTATGGCTACACCTTC	CASRDRGSNYGYTF
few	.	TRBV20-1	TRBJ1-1	TGCAGTGCTGCAGGTAGATCTGAAGCTTTCTTT	CSAAGRSEAFF
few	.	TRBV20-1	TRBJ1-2	TGCAGTGCCCCCCTCGGGAGGGGCTATGGCTACACCTTC	CSAPLGRGYGYTF
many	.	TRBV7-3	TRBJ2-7	TGTGCCAGCAGCTCCTTACCGGGGGCTTCCTACGAGCAGTACTTC	CASSSLPGASYEQYF
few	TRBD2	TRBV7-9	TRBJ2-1	TGTGCCAGCAGCTTAGTCGGAGCGGGAGGGTACAATGAGCAGTTCTTC	CASSLVGAGGYNEQFF
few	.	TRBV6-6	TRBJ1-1	TGTGCCAGCAGTCTTGAAGGTCGGCGCACTGAAGCTTTCTTT	CASSLEGRRTEAFF
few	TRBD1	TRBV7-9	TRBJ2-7	TGTGCCAGCAGCGATGGGACAGGGGCTTACGACGAGCAGTACTTC	CASSDGTGAYDEQYF
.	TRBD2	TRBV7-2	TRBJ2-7	TGTGCCAGCAGCCGGGACTCCGGGGGGTACGAGCAGTACTTC	CASSRDSGGYEQYF
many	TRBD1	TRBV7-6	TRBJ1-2	TGTGCCAGCAGCTTATCGACGTGGACAGGGATTAACTATGGCTACACCTTC	CASSLSTWTGINYGYTF
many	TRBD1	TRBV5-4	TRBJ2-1	TGTGCCAGCAGCCGACAGGGGACCCCCTACAATGAGCAGTTCTTC	CASSRQGTPYNEQFF
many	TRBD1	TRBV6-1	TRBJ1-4	TGTGCCAGCAGATACAGGGGCGGTGAAAAACTGTTTTTT	CASRYRGGEKLFF
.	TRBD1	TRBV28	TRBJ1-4	TGTGCCAGCAGCCCAGGGGGACTCAATGAAAAACTGTTTTTT	CASSPGGLNEKLFF
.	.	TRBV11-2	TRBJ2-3	TGTGCCAGCAGCCCAAGTCGTGATACGCAGTATTTT	CASSPSRDTQYF
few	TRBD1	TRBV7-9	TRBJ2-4	TGTGCCAGCAGCTCGCCCGGGACAGGGGTACAGGTTCAGTACTTC	CASSSPGTGVQVQYF
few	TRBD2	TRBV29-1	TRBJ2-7	TGCAGCGTAACCGGGACTACCCTTGCGGGCGAGCAGTACTTC	CSVTGTTLAGEQYF
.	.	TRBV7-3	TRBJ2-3	TGTGCCAGCAGCTTAACGGGCAACACAGATACGCAGTATTTT	CASSLTGNTDTQYF
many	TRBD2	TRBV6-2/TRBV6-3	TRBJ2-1	TGTGCCAGCAGTTACAGCGGGAGAGGGAATGAGCAGTTCTTC	CASSYSGRGNEQFF
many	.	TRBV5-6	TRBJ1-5	TGTGCCAGCAGTCTGGGGGCAGGGAGTCAGCCCCAGCATTTT	CASSLGAGSQPQHF
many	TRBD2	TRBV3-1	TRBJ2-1	TGTGCCAGCAGCCAGGGGGCGGGAGGACTACGGGTCAATGAGCAGTTCTTC	CASSQGAGGLRVNEQFF
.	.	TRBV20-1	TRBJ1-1	TGCAGTGCTGAGTGGAGGAACACTGAAGCTTTCTTT	CSAEWRNTEAFF
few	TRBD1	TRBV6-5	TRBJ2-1	TGTGCCAGCAGTCACAGGGGGACGGGGCTCAATGAGCAGTTCTTC	CASSHRGTGLNEQFF
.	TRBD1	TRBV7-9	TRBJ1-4	TGTGCCAGCAGCTTGCGACAGGGTCAAGAAAAACTGTTTTTT	CASSLRQGQEKLFF